A single sample is the source of the 9 T cell receptor beta chains below, sequenced in a study of blood T cell repertoires in COVID-19. The method was immunoSEQ multiplex PCR; TCRdb's version includes in-frame clones alone and lacks a portion of them. The sample shows about 110,000 clones, roughly 80% of them seen only once. The specimen was peripheral blood. The receptors originated from a woman in her fifties or sixties with acute or convalescent COVID-19.

The genes are TRBV19 and TRBJ1-1; D gene uncertain. Germline CDR1 LNHDA, CDR2 SQIVND (reference sequence). The germline V and J ends were trimmed by 3 bases and 3 bases, with 8 bases remaining between them. The CDR3 is 13 residues long. CDR3 region: CASSMADYTEAFF. The CDR3 region has the DNA TGTGCCAGTAGTATGGCCGATTACACTGAAGCTTTCTTT.

The V and J genes are TRBV6-1 and TRBJ2-7; D uncertain. Germline CDR1 and CDR2: MNHNS and SASEGT. The CDR3 runs 14 residues. V was shortened by 1 base and J by 2 bases, with 9 bases between the two germline ends. This CDR3 is CASSEGGITYEQYF. CDR3 coding DNA: TGTGCCAGCAGTGAAGGAGGCATAACCTACGAGCAGTACTTC.

J is TRBJ1-2 and V is TRBV18; 11 nucleotides match TRBD1. This CDR3 comprises 14 residues. Germline CDR1 reads KGHSH; CDR2 reads LQKENI. Trimming took 6 bases from V and 10 from J; bases not matched to a gene: 10. CDR3 sequence (DNA): TGTGCCAGCTCCCCCTCCTGGGACAGGGGGTCCTACACCTTC. Its protein is CASSPSWDRGSYTF.

V is TRBV29-1 and J is TRBJ1-2; D is possibly TRBD1 (6 bases). This CDR3 region has 14 residues. The germline CDR1 and CDR2 sequences are SQVTM and ANQGSEA. Trimming took off 7 bases at V and 8 bases at J, with 23 bases between the two ends. The CDR3 spells CSAEVQGRVWGYTF. In nucleotides, the CDR3 is TGCAGCGCCGAGGTGCAGGGGAGGGTTTGGGGCTACACCTTC.

The V and J genes are TRBV28 and TRBJ1-1; unclear D gene. Germline CDR1 is MDHEN and CDR2 is SYDVKM. The CDR3 contains 12 residues. Trimming cost V 1 base and J 11 bases, with 11 bases left between them. The chain's CDR3 is CASSLSDSGAFF. In nucleotides, the CDR3 is TGTGCCAGCAGTTTATCCGACTCGGGGGCTTTCTTT.

The chain employs TRBV14 and TRBJ1-2; 8 positions match TRBD1. CDR1 is SGHDN, CDR2 FVKESK, per germline. CDR3 length equals 17 residues. Losses at the gene ends were 3 bases for V and 1 base for J; bases not matched to a gene: 10. CDR3 in DNA: TGTGCCAGCAGCCACTATTACGGACAGGGTGGTAACTATGGCTACACCTTC. This codes for CASSHYYGQGGNYGYTF.

V and J are TRBV19 and TRBJ1-5; a weak D match, TRBD1 (6 bases). The CDR3 is 16 residues long. Deletions cut 3 bases from V and 5 bases from J, with 17 bases between. Germline CDR1 reads LNHDA; CDR2 reads SQIVND (reference sequence). The DNA for the CDR3 is TGTGCCAGTAGTATGGTTTCCAGGGGTGAGTATCAGCCCCAGCATTTT. It is translated as CASSMVSRGEYQPQHF.

This clone showed up just a few times. The rearrangement links TRBV10-2 to TRBJ1-4; D not certain. Trimming stripped 4 bases from V and 6 bases from J, with 9 bases between. Germline CDR1 reads WSHSY; CDR2 reads SAAADI. This CDR3 has 13 residues. DNA for the CDR3: TGCGCCAGCAGTGTGGGCAGCTATGAAAAACTGTTTTTT. As protein: CASSVGSYEKLFF.

As to this clone: In the same sample, other DNA sequences code for this CDR3. The chain carries TRBV5-1 and TRBJ1-6, with D possibly TRBD1 on 6 matching bases. Between the trimmed V and J ends, which lost 0 bases and 4 bases, there was a span of 11 bases. Germline V gene sequence: CDR1 SGHRS, CDR2 YFSETQ. The CDR3 is 16 amino acids. CDR3 sequence (DNA): TGCGCCAGCAGCTTGGCAGGGGCCCGTTATAATTCACCCCTCCACTTT. Its translation is CASSLAGARYNSPLHF.